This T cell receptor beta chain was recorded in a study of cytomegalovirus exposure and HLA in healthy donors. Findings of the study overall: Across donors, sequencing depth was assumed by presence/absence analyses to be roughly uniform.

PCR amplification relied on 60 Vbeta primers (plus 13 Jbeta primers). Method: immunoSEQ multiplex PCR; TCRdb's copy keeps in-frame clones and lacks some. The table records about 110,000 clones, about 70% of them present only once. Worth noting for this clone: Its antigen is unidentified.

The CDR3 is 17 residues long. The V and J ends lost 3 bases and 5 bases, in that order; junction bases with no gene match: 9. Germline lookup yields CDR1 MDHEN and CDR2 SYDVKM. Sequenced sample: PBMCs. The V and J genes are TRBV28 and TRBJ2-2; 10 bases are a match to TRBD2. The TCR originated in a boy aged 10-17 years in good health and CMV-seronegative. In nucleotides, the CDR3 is TGTGCCAGCAGTTTCGAAGCGGGGGGGCTTTATACCGGGGAGCTGTTTTTT. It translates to CASSFEAGGLYTGELFF.